This T cell receptor (beta chain) stems from a study of spatial heterogeneity in lung cancer. Each TCR cDNA molecule carried a unique molecular identifier. TCRdb analysed the 5' RACE reads with MiXCR anew, one entry per CDR3 protein. The table has around 44,000 distinct CDR3 sequences, 10% seen once. Time point described: blood at routine non-recurrence follow-up after resection. At least ten counts were recorded for this clonotype. Germline CDR1 SEHNR, CDR2 FQNEAQ (reference sequence). CDR3 length equals 15 residues. V was trimmed by 3 bases and J by 1 base, leaving 12 bases between them. The chain combines TRBV7-9 with TRBJ1-1; no definite D call. The sample was PBMCs, taken at follow-up. This clonotype was sampled from a female donor with early-stage non-small cell lung cancer. CDR3 nucleotides: TGTGCCAGCAGCTTTGAACCCAAGGGGAACACTGAAGCTTTCTTT. Protein product: CASSFEPKGNTEAFF.